This TCR beta chain emerged from a study of T cell repertoires in cytomegalovirus infection. This clonotype was seen many times. V shed 7 bases and J 1 base; nucleotides not matched to a gene: 10. The CDR3 contains 16 residues. Germline V gene lookup returns CDR1 MDHEN and CDR2 SYDVKM. TCRdb reprocessed the reads via MiXCR and lists one record per CDR3 protein. Here the sample spans some 300,000 distinct CDR3 sequences, roughly an eighth being singletons. This chain joins TRBV28 and TRBJ2-3, with 8 bases identical to TRBD1. Sample: PBMCs. The source is a human donor in good health (CMV status not recorded). Some clones in this sample may be carry-over from other donors' samples. For the CDR3, the DNA is TGTGCCAGCATTCAGACCGGGACAGGCCGCACAGATACGCAGTATTTT. This translates into CASIQTGTGRTDTQYF.